These 22 T cell receptor beta chains share one sample of origin, sequenced in a study of shared clonotypes between healthy human individuals. This table comes from immunoSEQ multiplex PCR, and its TCRdb copy is limited to in-frame clones, with some not included. The sample carries under 2.5 million clones, less than 95% recorded once. The material sequenced was naive CD4+ T cells from PBMCs. Subset defined: CD45RA+ positively selected. The receptors derive from a man between 18 and 35 years old in good health. Some clones in this sample may be carry-over from other donors' samples.

The chain couples TRBV5-6 to TRBJ2-3, with 11 nucleotides matching TRBD2. The junction had 6 bases not matched to a gene; V was cut back by 4 bases and J by 5 bases. Germline CDR1 reads SGHDT; CDR2 reads YYEEEE. The CDR3 is 15 residues long. The CDR3 DNA follows: TGTGCCAGCAGCCCCGCTAGCGGGAGGAGAGATACGCAGTATTTT. As protein: CASSPASGRRDTQYF.

With respect to this clone: Other DNA sequences of this sample code for an identical CDR3. This chain links TRBV29-1 with TRBJ1-1; D not certain. This CDR3 region has 13 residues. Germline CDR1 and CDR2: SQVTM and ANQGSEA. V gave up 3 bases and J gave up 0 bases, with 8 bases separating them. CDR3 amino acids: CSVDGSMNTEAFF. In DNA form, the CDR3 reads TGCAGCGTTGATGGCAGTATGAACACTGAAGCTTTCTTT. Full variable domain (remainder filled in from reference TRBV29-1 and TRBJ1-1): SAVISQKPSRDICQRGTSLTIQCQVDSQVTMMFWYRQQPGQSLTLIATANQGSEATYESGFVIDKFPISRPNLTFSTLTVSNMSPEDSSIYLCSVDGSMNTEAFFGQGTRLTVV.

The chain recombines TRBV18 with TRBJ2-7; 8 bases map to TRBD1. The CDR3 loop spans 15 amino acids. The J segment lost 2 bases and the V segment lost 8 bases, leaving 11 bases of the junction unmatched. Germline CDR1 KGHSH, CDR2 LQKENI. The CDR3 sequence: CASQQTGTGAYEQYF. The CDR3 DNA sequence: TGTGCCAGCCAGCAGACCGGGACAGGAGCCTACGAGCAGTACTTC.

The gene calls are TRBV11-2 and TRBJ2-7, with 9 nucleotides matching TRBD1. Trimming cost V 5 bases and J 2 bases; bases outside gene matches: 1. There are 13 residues in the CDR3. The germline CDR1 and CDR2 sequences are SGHAT and FQNNGV. CDR3 in amino acids: CASSRDRAYEQYF. The CDR3, as DNA: TGTGCCAGCAGCCGGGACAGGGCCTACGAGCAGTACTTC.

The chain uses TRBV28 and TRBJ2-2, with D possibly called TRBD1 or TRBD2 (6 bases each). V was clipped by 5 bases and J by 4 bases, with 11 bases between them. This CDR3 has 14 amino acids. The germline gives CDR1 MDHEN, CDR2 SYDVKM. CDR3 amino acids: CASSTPGATGELFF. In DNA, the CDR3 is TGTGCCAGCAGTACCCCGGGGGCCACCGGGGAGCTGTTTTTT.

The chain uses TRBV6-5 and TRBJ2-7; 7 bases map to TRBD1. Germline V gene sequence: CDR1 MNHEY, CDR2 SVGAGI. CDR3 length: 15 residues. Losses at the gene ends were 2 bases for V and 7 bases for J; bases not matched to a gene: 11. The CDR3 reads CASSYGQVHISEQYF. In nucleotides, the CDR3 is TGTGCCAGCAGTTACGGACAGGTCCATATATCAGAGCAGTACTTC.

This chain uses TRBV7-2 with TRBJ1-2, with 7 positions matching TRBD1. Germline V gene sequence: CDR1 SGHTA, CDR2 FQGNSA. The CDR3 spans 16 residues. The trim removed 5 bases at V and 2 bases at J, leaving 11 bases unmatched. CDR3 DNA: TGTGCCAGCAGCGCGGCCGGGACAGCCACCAACTATGGCTACACCTTC. It yields the protein CASSAAGTATNYGYTF. The full variable domain, with the rest looked up from reference TRBV7-2 and TRBJ1-2, is GAGVSQSPSNKVTEKGKDVELRCDPISGHTALYWYRQSLGQGLEFLIYFQGNSAPDKSGLPSDRFSAERTGGSVSTLTIQRTQQEDSAVYLCASSAAGTATNYGYTFGSGTRLTVV.

The rearrangement uses TRBV4-2 and TRBJ2-1, with 7 bases matching TRBD2. CDR3 size: 18 residues. The germline V gene has CDR1 LGHNA and CDR2 YNFKEQ. Losses at the gene ends were 0 bases for V and 4 bases for J; bases not matched to a gene: 12. CDR3 DNA sequence: TGTGCCAGCAGCCAAGAATTCAGTCGAGCGGGAAGGTACAATGAGCAGTTCTTC. Its protein is CASSQEFSRAGRYNEQFF.

This sequence joins TRBV27 and TRBJ2-4; 7 nucleotides line up with TRBD1. The germline V gene has CDR1 MNHEY and CDR2 SMNVEV (reference sequence). The CDR3 totals 20 residues. Germline trimming cut 6 bases from V and 1 base from J; bases unmatched to any gene: 21. DNA for the CDR3: TGTGCCAGCAGCCCTAACGCCGGGACAGTCTCCTTCCTGGCCAAAAACATTCAGTACTTC. Its protein product is CASSPNAGTVSFLAKNIQYF.

Turning to this clone: Additional DNA sequences in this sample encode the identical CDR3. This chain joins TRBV11-3 and TRBJ1-4; D unclear. The V gene lost 3 bases and the J gene lost 7 bases, with 9 bases spanning the gap. Germline CDR1 is SGHNT and CDR2 is YENEEA. The CDR3 sequence is 13 residues long. CDR3 coding DNA: TGTGCCAGCAGCTTGAGGACGGGTGAAAAACTGTTTTTT. Translated: CASSLRTGEKLFF.

The J gene is TRBJ2-3, the V gene TRBV7-3; 8 bases line up with TRBD1. This CDR3 has 17 amino acids. CDR1 is SGHTA, CDR2 FQGTGA, per germline. V was clipped by 2 bases and J by 5 bases; unmatched bases: 12. The CDR3, as DNA: TGTGCCAGCAGCTTATTAGGACAGGGAATTTTTGGAGATACGCAGTATTTT. Translation: CASSLLGQGIFGDTQYF.

The CDR3 here is CASSPKFFNEKLFF. Written as DNA, the CDR3 is TGTGCCAGCAGCCCCAAATTTTTTAATGAAAAACTGTTTTTT. This rearrangement joins TRBV7-8 to TRBJ1-4, with D unclear. The CDR3 contains 14 residues. Per the germline V gene, CDR1 is SGHVS and CDR2 is FQNEAQ. The germline V and J ends were trimmed by 5 bases and 4 bases, with 11 bases remaining between them.

The chain couples TRBV19 to TRBJ2-2, with D uncertain. CDR1 is LNHDA, CDR2 SQIVND, per germline (reference sequence). The ends were cut back, 8 bases at V and 1 base at J, with 14 bases in the middle. The CDR3 length is 15 residues. CDR3 sequence: CASRRALGNTGELFF. The CDR3 nucleotides are TGTGCCAGTCGTAGGGCATTGGGGAACACCGGGGAGCTGTTTTTT.

The CDR3 here is CASSPFPGQGNTEAFF. CDR3 DNA sequence: TGTGCCAGCAGCCCATTCCCGGGACAGGGTAACACTGAAGCTTTCTTT. The chain uses TRBV7-3 and TRBJ1-1; 9 bases map to TRBD1. This CDR3 has 16 amino acids. Trimming cost V 5 bases and J 2 bases; bases outside gene matches: 9. The germline V gene encodes CDR1 SGHTA and CDR2 FQGTGA.

This chain links TRBV5-1 with TRBJ1-1, with D possibly being TRBD1 (5 bases). Germline-derived CDR1 and CDR2 are SGHRS and YFSETQ. CDR3 length: 15 amino acids. The ends were cut back, 2 bases at V and 6 bases at J, with 17 bases in the middle. The CDR3 DNA reads TGCGCCAGCAGCTTATCCAGGGCCCGGGGCGCTGAAGCTTTCTTT. Amino acid sequence: CASSLSRARGAEAFF.

V gene TRBV5-1 combines with J gene TRBJ2-2, with 7 bases lining up with TRBD2. Germline CDR1 reads SGHRS; CDR2 reads YFSETQ. The CDR3 extends over 15 amino acids. With 0 bases clipped from V and 7 bases from J, the junction kept 6 bases outside the gene matches. The DNA for the CDR3 is TGCGCCAGCAGCTTGGCCGCTAGCGGTGACGGGGAGCTGTTTTTT. This gives the protein CASSLAASGDGELFF.

The chain uses TRBV18 and TRBJ2-5, with TRBD2 identical over 9 bases. In germline, CDR1 is KGHSH, CDR2 LQKENI. V shed 3 bases and J 3 bases; nucleotides not matched to a gene: 8. This CDR3 spans 16 amino acids. The CDR3 region is CASSPLVAGAEETQYF. DNA of the CDR3: TGTGCCAGCTCACCTCTTGTAGCGGGAGCGGAAGAGACCCAGTACTTC.

CDR3 protein: CASSGRDANTGELFF. In DNA, the CDR3 is TGCGCCAGCAGCGGCCGGGACGCGAACACCGGGGAGCTGTTTTTT. The V call is TRBV5-1, the J call TRBJ2-2, with D perhaps being TRBD1 or TRBD2 (5 bases each). This CDR3 has 15 amino acids. Trimming took off 4 bases at V and 0 bases at J, with 10 bases between the two ends. Germline V gene lookup returns CDR1 SGHRS and CDR2 YFSETQ.

This clone was detected only once. The chain recombines TRBV6-6 with TRBJ1-4; D is possibly TRBD1 (5 bases). V lost 5 bases and J 3 bases, leaving 13 bases between the germline ends. The CDR3 is 15 amino acids. CDR1 and CDR2 (germline): MNHNY, SVGAGI (reference sequence). CDR3 coding DNA: TGTGCCAGCAGTCGCGACCAGGGCCCTAATGAAAAACTGTTTTTT. This codes for CASSRDQGPNEKLFF.

The gene calls are TRBV7-8 and TRBJ2-1; the match to TRBD2 covers 7 bases. CDR1 and CDR2 (germline): SGHVS, FQNEAQ. This CDR3 is built from 15 residues. After removal of 1 base from V and 3 bases from J, the junction contained 3 bases not matched to a gene. The CDR3 sequence: CASSLGAGVYNEQFF. The CDR3 DNA is TGTGCCAGCAGCTTAGGGGCGGGAGTCTACAATGAGCAGTTCTTC.

The V call is TRBV30, the J call TRBJ1-2; no clear D gene. Germline V gene data show CDR1 as GTSNPN and CDR2 as SVGIG (reference sequence). Trimming left V 2 bases short and J 4 bases short, with 14 bases between. The CDR3 is made up of 14 amino acids. The CDR3, as DNA: TGTGCCTGGAGTAATCAGGACCCTTTCTATGGCTACACCTTC. This translates into CAWSNQDPFYGYTF.

This chain joins TRBV5-1 and TRBJ2-5, with D possibly being TRBD1 (5 bases). V was pared by 3 bases and J by 7 bases, with 16 bases between. The CDR3 sequence is 14 residues long. Germline CDR1 is SGHRS and CDR2 is YFSETQ. CDR3 nucleotides: TGCGCCAGCAGCTCACACGCCCAGGGCGGGACCCAGTACTTC. Translating it yields CASSSHAQGGTQYF.